The 23 T cell receptor beta chains presented below share a single source sample, sequenced in a study of cytomegalovirus exposure and HLA in healthy donors. A multiplex PCR was run with 60 Vbeta primers and 13 Jbeta primers. Libraries were prepared by immunoSEQ multiplex PCR; TCRdb keeps only in-frame clonotypes and omits some of them. The sample contains 180,000 or so clones, roughly 79% of which appear only once. Sequencing input: PBMCs. All receptors come from a man aged 45 to 65 in good health and CMV-seropositive.

The chain recombines TRBV10-3 with TRBJ2-7; 7 nucleotides match TRBD1. The CDR3 has 16 residues. After removal of 0 bases from V and 1 base from J, the junction contained 6 bases not matched to a gene. Germline V gene lookup returns CDR1 ENHRY and CDR2 SYGVKD. The chain's CDR3 is CAISESPGQTSYEQYV. CDR3 coding DNA: TGTGCCATCAGTGAGTCCCCGGGACAGACGTCCTACGAGCAGTACGTC.

This sequence joins TRBV15 and TRBJ2-1, with 8 bases aligning to TRBD1. With 4 bases clipped from V and 6 bases from J, the junction kept 5 bases outside the gene matches. Germline values: CDR1 LNHNV, CDR2 YYDKDF (reference sequence). The CDR3 is 14 amino acids. The CDR3 bases are TGTGCCACCAGCATACCGACAGGGGCCAATGAGCAGTTCTTC. Residues: CATSIPTGANEQFF.

This rearrangement joins TRBV28 to TRBJ1-1; 7 bases align to TRBD1. The CDR3 loop spans 17 amino acids. Germline V gene lookup returns CDR1 MDHEN and CDR2 SYDVKM. With V trimmed by 3 bases and J by 5 bases, 15 bases remained unmatched. The CDR3 loop is CASSFPGREGARTEAFF. DNA for the CDR3: TGTGCCAGCAGTTTCCCCGGTCGGGAGGGGGCACGGACTGAAGCTTTCTTT.

This clone was found once. One end of the junction is discordant with germline, which a read error may explain. The chain uses TRBV4-2 and TRBJ2-5; the D gene is possibly TRBD1 (6 bases). In germline, CDR1 is LGHNA, CDR2 YNFKEQ. The CDR3 covers 14 residues. The CDR3 DNA follows: TGTGCCAGCAGCCACGGACAGAACCAAGAGGCCCAGTACTTC. Residues: CASSHGQNQEAQYF.

J is TRBJ2-3 and V is TRBV11-3, with TRBD2 matching 9 bases. J was trimmed by 7 bases and V by 3 bases; bases with no gene match: 8. The CDR3 is made up of 15 amino acids. The germline CDR1 and CDR2 sequences are SGHNT and YENEEA. Here the CDR3 reads CASSLGRGGLNTQYF. CDR3 sequence (DNA): TGTGCCAGCAGCTTGGGGCGGGGGGGCCTGAATACGCAGTATTTT.

The V call is TRBV6-1, the J call TRBJ1-5; perhaps TRBD1 as D (5 bases). V gave up 9 bases and J gave up 5 bases, with 17 bases separating them. Germline V gene sequence: CDR1 MNHNS, CDR2 SASEGT. This CDR3 has 14 amino acids. The CDR3 protein is CASKNQGLDQPQHF. CDR3 DNA sequence: TGTGCCAGTAAAAATCAGGGACTGGATCAGCCCCAGCATTTT.

The V call is TRBV19, the J call TRBJ1-1; D is unresolved. V lost 6 bases to trimming and J lost 8 bases, with 19 bases between them. This CDR3 is built from 14 residues. Germline CDR1 and CDR2: LNHDA and SQIVND (reference sequence). The CDR3 protein is CASRPPGGGKEAFF. CDR3 nucleotide sequence: TGTGCCAGTAGGCCCCCGGGAGGTGGCAAAGAAGCTTTCTTT.

This clone was picked up a small number of times. The chain employs TRBV7-8 and TRBJ1-1; perhaps TRBD1 as D (5 bases). This CDR3 region has 14 residues. Germline V gene sequence: CDR1 SGHVS, CDR2 FQNEAQ. Deletions cut 2 bases from V and 6 bases from J, with 13 bases between. DNA of the CDR3: TGTGCCAGCAGCTTAAGGGGTCGGGTTTCTGAAGCTTTCTTT. This sequence encodes CASSLRGRVSEAFF.

This sequence joins TRBV10-3 and TRBJ2-7; D may be TRBD1 (5 bases). This CDR3 spans 14 amino acids. Trimming took 6 bases from V and 0 from J, leaving 12 bases between them. Germline assignment: CDR1 ENHRY and CDR2 SYGVKD. The CDR3 DNA reads TGTGCCATCAGCTGGACACAGGCCTCCTACGAGCAGTACTTC. This codes for CAISWTQASYEQYF.

The table lists this clone with a count of one. CDR3 DNA: TGTGCCAGCAGCGTAGGCTTCTTCGACAGTTCCGAGCAGTACTTC. Translated, it gives CASSVGFFDSSEQYF. The rearrangement joins TRBV9 to TRBJ2-7; D is possibly TRBD1 (5 bases). Per germline, CDR1 SGDLS and CDR2 YYNGEE. This CDR3 has 15 residues. V was shortened by 0 bases and J by 6 bases, with 16 bases between the two germline ends. The full variable domain, with the rest looked up from reference TRBV9 and TRBJ2-7, is DSGVTQTPKHLITATGQRVTLRCSPRSGDLSVYWYQQSLDQGLQFLIQYYNGEERAKGNILERFSAQQFPDLHSELNLSSLELGDSALYFCASSVGFFDSSEQYFGPGTRLTVT.

This rearrangement joins TRBV28 to TRBJ1-1, with a weak D call TRBD1 (5 bases). Germline V lookup: CDR1 MDHEN, CDR2 SYDVKM. CDR3 size: 13 residues. V was cut by 10 bases and J by 1 base, with 13 bases left in between. In nucleotides, the CDR3 is TGTGCCACCACGGGGGTCGCGAACACTGAAGCTTTCTTT. Amino acids: CATTGVANTEAFF.

This clone turned up a few times. The chain has TRBV13 and TRBJ2-7; TRBD2 agrees at 11 bases. Germline V gene lookup returns CDR1 PRHDT and CDR2 FYEKMQ (reference sequence). This CDR3 is built from 17 residues. V shed 0 bases and J 6 bases; nucleotides not matched to a gene: 10. The CDR3 DNA is TGTGCCAGCAGCTTAGGCCTGTATAGCGGGGGGGCGGGCGAGCAGTACTTC. Translated: CASSLGLYSGGAGEQYF. Full variable domain (outside the CDR3, taken from reference TRBV13 and TRBJ2-7): AAGVIQSPRHLIKEKRETATLKCYPIPRHDTVYWYQQGPGQDPQFLISFYEKMQSDKGSIPDRFSAQQFSDYHSELNMSSLELGDSALYFCASSLGLYSGGAGEQYFGPGTRLTVT.

The rearrangement uses TRBV4-1 and TRBJ2-7; 8 bases align to TRBD2. This CDR3 region has 15 residues. The V gene's germline CDR1 is MGHRA and CDR2 YSYEKL. V lost 1 base and J lost 4; bases outside the gene matches: 6. In DNA form, the CDR3 reads TGCGCCAGCAGCCAAGTATTAGCGGGGAGGTACGAGCAGTACGTC. It encodes CASSQVLAGRYEQYV.

The chain recombines TRBV5-4 with TRBJ2-1; possibly TRBD1 for D (5 bases). V shed 3 bases and J shed 7 bases, with 11 bases lying between them. This CDR3 is built from 13 residues. CDR1 is SGHNT and CDR2 is YYREEE in the germline V gene (reference sequence). The CDR3 nucleotides are TGTGCCAGCAGCTCCCCGCAGGGTAATGAGCAGTTCTTC. Its translation is CASSSPQGNEQFF.

The genes are TRBV6-1 and TRBJ1-1, with a tentative D call TRBD1 (5 bases). Looked up from germline, CDR1 is MNHNS and CDR2 is SASEGT. The CDR3 spans 14 residues. V was shortened by 1 base and J by 1 base, with 7 bases between the two germline ends. Here the CDR3 reads CASSEGGGNTEAFF. The CDR3 region has the DNA TGTGCCAGCAGTGAAGGGGGGGGGAACACTGAAGCTTTCTTT.

In regard to this clone: Other DNA sequences in the same sample also yield this CDR3. This chain uses TRBV9 with TRBJ1-1, with 11 nucleotides matching TRBD1. This CDR3 region has 14 residues. Germline values: CDR1 SGDLS, CDR2 YYNGEE. Trimming took 3 bases from V and 4 from J; bases not matched to a gene: 2. This chain's CDR3 is CASSAGTGGTEAFF. The CDR3 DNA reads as TGTGCCAGCAGCGCCGGGACAGGGGGCACTGAAGCTTTCTTT. Full variable domain (outside the CDR3, taken from reference TRBV9 and TRBJ1-1): DSGVTQTPKHLITATGQRVTLRCSPRSGDLSVYWYQQSLDQGLQFLIQYYNGEERAKGNILERFSAQQFPDLHSELNLSSLELGDSALYFCASSAGTGGTEAFFGQGTRLTVV.

The chain links TRBV5-1 to TRBJ2-2; 11 bases are shared with TRBD2. The CDR3 has 16 amino acids. Germline loops: CDR1 SGHRS, CDR2 YFSETQ. J lost 5 bases, V lost 6 bases, and 9 bases had no gene match. The CDR3 sequence: CASTTSGAGGTGELFF. Written as DNA, the CDR3 is TGCGCCAGCACGACTAGCGGGGCTGGAGGGACCGGGGAGCTGTTTTTT.

The genes are TRBV9 and TRBJ2-2, with TRBD1 matching 7 bases. The V gene end was trimmed by 6 bases and the J gene end by 4 bases; junction bases not matched to a gene: 9. CDR1 is SGDLS and CDR2 is YYNGEE in the germline V gene. The CDR3 spans 15 residues. The CDR3, as DNA: TGTGCCAGCACTATAGACAGGGCGGGCACCGGGGAGCTGTTTTTT. The encoded protein is CASTIDRAGTGELFF.

This chain uses TRBV27 with TRBJ2-1; 8 nucleotides align to TRBD2. J lost 5 bases, V lost 10 bases, and 10 bases had no gene match. Germline V gene lookup returns CDR1 MNHEY and CDR2 SMNVEV (reference sequence). CDR3 size: 14 residues. The CDR3: CATTGGPLDNEQFF. CDR3 nucleotides: TGTGCCACCACGGGGGGGCCATTGGACAATGAGCAGTTCTTC.

V gene TRBV5-1 combines with J gene TRBJ2-4; TRBD2 matches at 10 bases. The CDR3 covers 19 residues. Trimming removed 5 bases from V and 0 bases from J; junction bases left unmatched: 14. CDR1 is SGHRS, CDR2 YFSETQ, per germline. CDR3 in amino acids: CASSSGGLAGALAKNIQYF. CDR3 coding DNA: TGCGCCAGCAGTAGTGGGGGGCTAGCGGGGGCCCTAGCCAAAAACATTCAGTACTTC.

This rearrangement joins TRBV19 to TRBJ1-5; no definite D call. CDR1 is LNHDA, CDR2 SQIVND, per germline (reference sequence). Trimming took off 2 bases at V and 3 bases at J, with 8 bases between the two ends. The CDR3 is made up of 14 amino acids. As DNA, the CDR3 is TGTGCCAGTAGTATATTACAGAACAATCAGCCCCAGCATTTT. Encoded protein: CASSILQNNQPQHF.

The chain recombines TRBV28 with TRBJ1-3; 7 bases align to TRBD1. The V gene end was trimmed by 6 bases and the J gene end by 0 bases; junction bases not matched to a gene: 5. Germline V gives CDR1 MDHEN, CDR2 SYDVKM. The CDR3 is made up of 15 amino acids. The CDR3 DNA reads TGTGCCAGCAGCCAGGGACAGACCTCTGGAAACACCATATATTTT. As protein: CASSQGQTSGNTIYF.

The chain has TRBV12-5 and TRBJ2-3; 11 bases are shared with TRBD1. The germline gives CDR1 LGHNT, CDR2 FRNRAP. After removal of 5 bases from V and 4 bases from J, the junction contained 5 bases not matched to a gene. The length of the CDR3 is 15 residues. In DNA form, the CDR3 reads TGTGCTAGTGGTCCGGACAGGGGGCGATCAGATACGCAGTATTTT. It specifies CASGPDRGRSDTQYF.